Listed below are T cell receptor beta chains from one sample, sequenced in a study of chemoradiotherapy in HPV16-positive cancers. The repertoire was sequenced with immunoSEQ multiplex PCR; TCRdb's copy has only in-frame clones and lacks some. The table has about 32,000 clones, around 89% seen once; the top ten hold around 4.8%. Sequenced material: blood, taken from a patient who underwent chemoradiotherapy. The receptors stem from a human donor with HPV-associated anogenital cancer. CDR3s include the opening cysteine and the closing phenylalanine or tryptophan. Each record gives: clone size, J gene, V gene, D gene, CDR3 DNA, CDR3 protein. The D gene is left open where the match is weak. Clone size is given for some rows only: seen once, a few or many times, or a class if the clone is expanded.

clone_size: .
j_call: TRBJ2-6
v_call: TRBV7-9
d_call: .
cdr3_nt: TGTGCCAGCAGCGTGTACTCTGGGGCCAACGTCCTGACTTTC
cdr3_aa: CASSVYSGANVLTF

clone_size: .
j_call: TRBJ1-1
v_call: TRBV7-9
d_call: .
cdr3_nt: TGTGCCAGCAGCTTAGCCTACCAGGTAAACACTGAAGCTTTCTTT
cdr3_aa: CASSLAYQVNTEAFF

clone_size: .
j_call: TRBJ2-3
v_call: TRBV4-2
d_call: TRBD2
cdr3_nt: TGTGCCAGCAGCCAAGATGCTAGCGGGAGTGCAGATACGCAGTATTTT
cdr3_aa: CASSQDASGSADTQYF

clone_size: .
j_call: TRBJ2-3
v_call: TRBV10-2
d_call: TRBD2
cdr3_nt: TGCGCCAGCAGTCCGTTGGGACTAGCGGGAGTTACAGATACGCAGTATTTT
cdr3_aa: CASSPLGLAGVTDTQYF

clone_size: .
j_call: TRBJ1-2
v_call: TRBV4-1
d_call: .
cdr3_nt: TGCGCCAGCAGCCAAACGAACAATGAGGATGGCTACACCTTC
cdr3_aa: CASSQTNNEDGYTF

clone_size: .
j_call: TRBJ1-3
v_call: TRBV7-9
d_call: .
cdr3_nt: TGTGCCAGCAGCTCCGGGACGGGTGGAAACACCATATATTTT
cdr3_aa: CASSSGTGGNTIYF

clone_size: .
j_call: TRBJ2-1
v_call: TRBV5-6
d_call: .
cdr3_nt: TGTGCCAGCAGCTTGGCCGGGAGAGGGTCTAATGAGCAGTTCTTC
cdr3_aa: CASSLAGRGSNEQFF

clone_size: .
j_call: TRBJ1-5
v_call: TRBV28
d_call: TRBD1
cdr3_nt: TGTGCCAGCAGTTTAGGACAGGGTAGCAATCAGCCCCAGCATTTT
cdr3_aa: CASSLGQGSNQPQHF

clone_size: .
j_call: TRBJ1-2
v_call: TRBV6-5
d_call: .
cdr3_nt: TGTGCCAGCAGTTACACAGGCTATGGCTACACCTTC
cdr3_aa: CASSYTGYGYTF

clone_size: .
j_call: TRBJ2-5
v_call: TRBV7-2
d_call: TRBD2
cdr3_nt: TGTGCCAGCACCGGGACTAGCGGGTTAGAGACCCAGTACTTC
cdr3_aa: CASTGTSGLETQYF

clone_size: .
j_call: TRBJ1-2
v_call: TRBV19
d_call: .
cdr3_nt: TGTGCCAGTAGTACCCTACCCCCTTATGGCTACACCTTC
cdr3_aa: CASSTLPPYGYTF

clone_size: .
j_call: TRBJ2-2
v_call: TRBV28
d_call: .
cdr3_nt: TGTGCCAGCAGACATATTATAGAGGGCTCCGGGGAGCTGTTTTTT
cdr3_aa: CASRHIIEGSGELFF

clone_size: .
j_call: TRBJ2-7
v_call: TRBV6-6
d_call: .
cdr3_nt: TGTGCCAGCAGTTACTCGGTGGGATCCTACGAGCAGTACTTC
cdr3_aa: CASSYSVGSYEQYF

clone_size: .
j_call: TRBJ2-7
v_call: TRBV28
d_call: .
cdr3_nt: TGTGCCAGCAGTTCCATCGGTGGCTACGAGCAGTACTTC
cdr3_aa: CASSSIGGYEQYF

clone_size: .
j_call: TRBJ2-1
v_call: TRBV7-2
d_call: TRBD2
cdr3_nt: TGTGCCAGCAGCTTAGCGGGAGGGATCTCCCAAGGTGAGCAGTTCTTC
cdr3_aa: CASSLAGGISQGEQFF

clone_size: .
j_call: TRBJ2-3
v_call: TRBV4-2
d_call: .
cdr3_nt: TGTGCCAGCAGCCAAGAAGGCGAGCCAGATACGCAGTATTTT
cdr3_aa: CASSQEGEPDTQYF

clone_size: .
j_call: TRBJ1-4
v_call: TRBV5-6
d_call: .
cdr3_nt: TGTGCCAGCAGCTGGGGGCCCAACTGGGCGGCAACTAATGAAAAACTGTTTTTT
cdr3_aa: CASSWGPNWAATNEKLFF

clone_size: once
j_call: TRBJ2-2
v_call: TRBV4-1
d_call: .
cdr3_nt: TGCGTCAGCGGAAACATAAACACCGGGGAGCTGTTTTTT
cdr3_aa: CVSGNINTGELFF

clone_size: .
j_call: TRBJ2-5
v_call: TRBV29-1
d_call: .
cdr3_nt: TGCAGCCAGGGGGGGCAGGGTGGTGGCCAGTACTTC
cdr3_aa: CSQGGQGGGQYF

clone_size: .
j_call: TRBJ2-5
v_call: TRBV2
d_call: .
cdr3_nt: TGTGCCAGCAGTGCTCAAGAGACCCAGTACTTC
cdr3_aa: CASSAQETQYF

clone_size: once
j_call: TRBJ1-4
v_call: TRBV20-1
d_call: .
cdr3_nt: TGCAGTGCTAGATATGAAAAACTGTTTTTT
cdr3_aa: CSARYEKLFF

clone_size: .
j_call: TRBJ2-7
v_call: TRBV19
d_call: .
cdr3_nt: TGTGCCAGTAGTATGGATCGCTACGAGCAGTACTTC
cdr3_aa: CASSMDRYEQYF

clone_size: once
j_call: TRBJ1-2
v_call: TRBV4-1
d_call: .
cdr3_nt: TGCGCCAGCAGCCAAGATTCCGGCCAGGGGTATGGCTACACCTTC
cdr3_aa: CASSQDSGQGYGYTF

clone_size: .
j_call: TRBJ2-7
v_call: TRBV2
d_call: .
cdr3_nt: TGTGCCAGCAGTCTGGACGGATTCGCCTACGAGCAGTACTTC
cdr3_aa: CASSLDGFAYEQYF

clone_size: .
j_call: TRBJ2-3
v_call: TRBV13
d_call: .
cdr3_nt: TGTGCCAGCAGACCACCGGGGGCAGATACGCAGTATTTT
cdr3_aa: CASRPPGADTQYF

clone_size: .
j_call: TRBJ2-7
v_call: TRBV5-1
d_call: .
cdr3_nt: TGCGCCAGCAGCCCCAGGGTAGAGCCGACAGACGAGCAGTACTTC
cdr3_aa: CASSPRVEPTDEQYF

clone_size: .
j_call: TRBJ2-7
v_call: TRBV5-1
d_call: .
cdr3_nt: TGCGCCAGCAGCTTTGCAGGGTATGCCGAGCAGTACTTC
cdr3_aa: CASSFAGYAEQYF

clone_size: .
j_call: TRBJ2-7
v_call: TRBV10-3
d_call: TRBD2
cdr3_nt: TGTGCCATCAGTAAAGCGGGGGGGCCGGGCGAGCAGTACTTC
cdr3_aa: CAISKAGGPGEQYF

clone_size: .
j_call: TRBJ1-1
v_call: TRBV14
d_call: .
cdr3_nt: TGTGCCAGCAGCCCAGCCGGGACGGTGAACACTGAAGCTTTCTTT
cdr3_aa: CASSPAGTVNTEAFF

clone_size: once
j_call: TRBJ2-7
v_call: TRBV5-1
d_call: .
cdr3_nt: TGCGCCAGCAGCTTCGGGACGGCTTCCTCCTACGAGCAGTACTTC
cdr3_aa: CASSFGTASSYEQYF

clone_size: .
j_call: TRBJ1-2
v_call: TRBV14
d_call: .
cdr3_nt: TGTGCCAGCAGCCAAGGGGAAGGGGAGTACAACTATGGCTACACCTTC
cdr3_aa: CASSQGEGEYNYGYTF

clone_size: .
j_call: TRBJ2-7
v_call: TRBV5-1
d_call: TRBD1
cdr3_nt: TGCGCCAGCAGCTTTGAGACAGGGGACTACGAGCAGTACTTC
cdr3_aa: CASSFETGDYEQYF

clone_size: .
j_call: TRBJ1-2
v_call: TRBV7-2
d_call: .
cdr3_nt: TGTGCCAGCAGCTCTACAGGGTCTGGCTACACCTTC
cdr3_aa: CASSSTGSGYTF

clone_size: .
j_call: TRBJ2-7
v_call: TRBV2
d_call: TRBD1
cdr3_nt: TGTGCCAGCAGTGAAGCAGGCACAGGGGCCCTCGAGCAGTACTTC
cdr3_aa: CASSEAGTGALEQYF

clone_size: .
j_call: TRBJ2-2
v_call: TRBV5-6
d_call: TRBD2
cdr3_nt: TGTGCCAGCAGCTTGCTCCTAGCGGAAGCCGGGGAGCTGTTTTTT
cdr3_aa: CASSLLLAEAGELFF

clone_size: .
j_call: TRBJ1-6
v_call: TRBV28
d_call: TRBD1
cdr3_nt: TGTGCCAGCAGCGAGTCAGGGGGGAATTCACCCCTCCACTTT
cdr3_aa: CASSESGGNSPLHF

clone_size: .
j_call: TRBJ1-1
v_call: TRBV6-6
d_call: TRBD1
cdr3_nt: TGTGCCAGCAGTTTGGGAGGGGGCTACACTGAAGCTTTCTTT
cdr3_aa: CASSLGGGYTEAFF

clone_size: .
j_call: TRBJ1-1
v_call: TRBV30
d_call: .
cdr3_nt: TGTGCCGGACAGATGAACACTGAAGCTTTCTTT
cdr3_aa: CAGQMNTEAFF

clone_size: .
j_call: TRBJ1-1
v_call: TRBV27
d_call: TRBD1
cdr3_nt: TGTGCCAGCAGTCAGGGGGGCGGCACTGAAGCTTTCTTT
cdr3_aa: CASSQGGGTEAFF

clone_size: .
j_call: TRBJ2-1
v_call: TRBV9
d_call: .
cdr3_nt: TGTGCCAGCAGCGTCGGGACGGTAAACAATGAGCAGTTCTTC
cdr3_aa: CASSVGTVNNEQFF

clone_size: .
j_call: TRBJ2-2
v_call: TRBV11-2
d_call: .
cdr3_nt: TGTGCCAGCAGCCCGGCCGGGGATATTTCGTTTTTT
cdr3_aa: CASSPAGDISFF

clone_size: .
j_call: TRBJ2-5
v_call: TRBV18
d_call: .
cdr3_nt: TGTGCCAGCTCACCGCCGGTGGGGGACGGCCGAAAAGAGACCCAGTACTTC
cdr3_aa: CASSPPVGDGRKETQYF

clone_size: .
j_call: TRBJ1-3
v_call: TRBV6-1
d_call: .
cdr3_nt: TGTGCCAGCAGTGGAAACAGGGCCTCTGGAAACACCATATATTTT
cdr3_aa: CASSGNRASGNTIYF

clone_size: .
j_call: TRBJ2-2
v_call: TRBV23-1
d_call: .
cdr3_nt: TGCGCCAGCAGATTGAGGCCTGCAGGGACTAACACCGGGGAGCTGTTTTTT
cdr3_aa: CASRLRPAGTNTGELFF

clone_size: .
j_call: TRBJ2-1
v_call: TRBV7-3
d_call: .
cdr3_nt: TGTGCCAGCAGCTTGTGGGCAGCCAATGAGCAGTTCTTC
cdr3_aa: CASSLWAANEQFF

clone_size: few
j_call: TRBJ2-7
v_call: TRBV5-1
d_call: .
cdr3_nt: TGCGCCAGCAGCTTGGCCGGTGCCGGCGCAGCAGACTACGAGCAGTACTTC
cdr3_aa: CASSLAGAGAADYEQYF